Shown below are 7 T cell receptor beta chains from a single sample sequenced in a study of T cell repertoires in cytomegalovirus infection. From the reads, TCRdb called clonotypes with MiXCR, one entry per CDR3 protein. The sample shows approximately 350,000 distinct CDR3 sequences, nearly 35% of them seen only once. Their specific antigens are unknown. This specimen consisted of cultured PBMCs, obtained from culture after CMV antigen stimulation. The receptors shown here come from a human donor in good health (CMV status not recorded). Some clones in this sample may be carry-over from other donors' samples.

This clonotype was detected only a few times. The V call is TRBV7-8, the J call TRBJ2-3; tentatively, D is TRBD2 (6 bases). V was pared by 4 bases and J by 4 bases, with 15 bases between. The CDR3 extends over 15 amino acids. Germline V gene data show CDR1 as SGHVS and CDR2 as FQNEAQ. CDR3 coding DNA: TGTGCCAGCAGCTCTAGACTAGGACCGGCAGATACGCAGTATTTT. The encoded protein is CASSSRLGPADTQYF. Full variable domain (rest looked up from reference TRBV7-8 and TRBJ2-3): GAGVSQSPRYKVAKRGQDVALRCDPISGHVSLFWYQQALGQGPEFLTYFQNEAQLDKSGLPSDRFFAERPEGSVSTLKIQRTQQEDSAVYLCASSSRLGPADTQYFGPGTRLTVL.

This clonotype was counted ten times or more. This chain uses TRBV7-2 with TRBJ1-1; 7 nucleotides match TRBD1. In germline, CDR1 is SGHTA, CDR2 FQGNSA. Trimming at V came to 5 bases and at J to 1 base, leaving 7 bases not matched to a gene. The CDR3 sequence is 15 residues long. CDR3 residues: CASSRRQGPNTEAFF. In DNA form, the CDR3 reads TGTGCCAGCAGCAGAAGACAGGGACCGAACACTGAAGCTTTCTTT.

This clonotype was found a few times. The chain employs TRBV7-8 and TRBJ2-1; D is ambiguous. CDR3 length: 17 amino acids. Germline loops: CDR1 SGHVS, CDR2 FQNEAQ. Trimming removed 1 base at V and 0 bases at J, with 13 bases between. The CDR3 DNA sequence: TGTGCCAGCAGCTTAGGACGCGTGCAGATCTCCTACAATGAGCAGTTCTTC. Translated, it gives CASSLGRVQISYNEQFF.

CDR3 protein: CASSRWMRGDTEAFF. The CDR3 region has the DNA TGCGCCAGCAGCCGATGGATGAGGGGGGACACTGAAGCTTTCTTT. This chain uses TRBV4-3 with TRBJ1-1; TRBD1 might be the D (6 bases). With 4 bases removed from V and 3 bases from J, the gap between germline ends came to 15 bases. The CDR3 is 15 residues long. Germline CDR1 reads LGHNA; CDR2 reads YSLEER.

This clonotype showed up many times. The V call is TRBV7-2, the J call TRBJ2-1; unclear D gene. This CDR3 contains 11 residues. The germline CDR1 and CDR2 sequences are SGHTA and FQGNSA. Trimming took 5 bases from V and 11 from J, leaving 10 bases between them. The CDR3 protein is CASSRSRKQFF. CDR3 sequence (DNA): TGTGCCAGCAGCAGATCCAGGAAGCAGTTCTTC.

This clonotype turned up a few times. The J gene is TRBJ2-2, the V gene TRBV5-1; D unresolved. V lost 0 bases and J 4 bases, leaving 10 bases between the germline ends. Germline V gene data show CDR1 as SGHRS and CDR2 as YFSETQ. This CDR3 is built from 15 residues. The CDR3 DNA follows: TGCGCCAGCAGCTTGGTGATAGAAGCCACCGGGGAGCTGTTTTTT. Its translation is CASSLVIEATGELFF.

This clonotype was detected only a few times. Here the CDR3 reads CASSMRGIGYTF. The CDR3 DNA follows: TGTGCCAGTAGTATGCGGGGGATTGGCTACACCTTC. The chain is built from TRBV19 and TRBJ1-2, with a possible D match to TRBD1 (5 bases). There are 12 residues in the CDR3. Germline values: CDR1 LNHDA, CDR2 SQIVND (reference sequence). V lost 3 bases to trimming and J lost 7 bases, with 9 bases between them.